This T cell receptor (beta chain) originates from a study of immune evolution from preneoplasia to lung adenocarcinoma. After pathologic assessment, macro-dissection selected premalignant or tumor cells for extraction. This clone was picked up a small number of times. Data came from immunoSEQ multiplex PCR; TCRdb stores just in-frame clones and leaves some out. The sample lists 9,500 to 12,000 clones, 80% to 90% occurring once. Deletions cut 4 bases from V and 3 bases from J, with 9 bases between. Germline CDR1 reads SEHNR; CDR2 reads FQNEAQ (reference sequence). This CDR3 spans 13 amino acids. The receptor comes from an older person with invasive lung adenocarcinoma. The rearrangement links TRBV7-9 to TRBJ1-1, with a possible D match to TRBD1 (6 bases). Sequenced material: FFPE invasive lung adenocarcinoma tissue. The CDR3 DNA reads TGTGCCAGCAGCTCAGGACAGTACACTGAAGCTTTCTTT. Translation gives CASSSGQYTEAFF.